These 9 T cell receptor beta chains were sequenced from one sample in a study of shared clonotypes between healthy human individuals. Positive CCR7 selection of CD45RO-negative cells yielded the naive CD8 cells, and terminally differentiated effector memory CD45RA+ cells were excluded. The method was immunoSEQ multiplex PCR; TCRdb's version includes in-frame clones alone and lacks a portion of them. The sample lists approximately 810,000 clones, approximately 92% occurring once. Material for sequencing was naive CD8+ T cells sorted from blood. Receptors originate from a man aged 30 to 39 in good health.

In its sample, this clone was seen once. This chain uses TRBV10-1 with TRBJ2-3, with 8 nucleotides matching TRBD2. Per germline, CDR1 WNHNN and CDR2 SYGVQD (reference sequence). V was pared by 4 bases and J by 2 bases, with 11 bases of the junction left unmatched. The CDR3 is 17 residues long. Here the CDR3 reads CASSAQRAGVNTDTQYF. CDR3 nucleotides: TGCGCCAGCAGTGCCCAGAGAGCGGGAGTCAACACAGATACGCAGTATTTT.

This chain uses TRBV5-1 with TRBJ2-7, with 7 bases matching TRBD1. The V and J ends lost 5 bases and 3 bases, in that order; junction bases with no gene match: 5. Germline CDR1 is SGHRS and CDR2 is YFSETQ. This CDR3 is 13 amino acids long. The CDR3 sequence is CASSTSGGYEQYF. The CDR3 DNA reads as TGCGCCAGCAGTACTTCAGGGGGCTACGAGCAGTACTTC. Looking up the rest from reference TRBV5-1 and TRBJ2-7 gives the full variable domain: KAGVTQTPRYLIKTRGQQVTLSCSPISGHRSVSWYQQTPGQGLQFLFEYFSETQRNKGNFPGRFSGRQFSNSRSEMNVSTLELGDSALYLCASSTSGGYEQYFGPGTRLTVT.

Note on this clone: The same CDR3 arises from other DNA sequences in this sample as well. The rearrangement links TRBV27 to TRBJ2-3; TRBD2 aligns across 9 bases. CDR3 length: 15 residues. CDR1 and CDR2 (germline): MNHEY, SMNVEV (reference sequence). J gave up 1 base and V 3 bases, and 2 bases lay outside the gene matches. The CDR3 sequence: CASSLGGRGTDTQYF. The CDR3, as DNA: TGTGCCAGCAGTTTGGGCGGGAGGGGCACAGATACGCAGTATTTT.

This rearrangement joins TRBV29-1 to TRBJ2-1; a weak D match, TRBD1 (6 bases). The germline CDR1 and CDR2 sequences are SQVTM and ANQGSEA. This CDR3 has 18 residues. Trimming stripped 4 bases from V and 3 bases from J, with 25 bases between. CDR3 sequence reads: CSVVGGSMWQGSYNEQFF. CDR3 DNA sequence: TGCAGCGTTGTAGGGGGATCCATGTGGCAGGGGAGCTACAATGAGCAGTTCTTC.

The chain joins TRBV5-1 to TRBJ2-7; the match to TRBD1 covers 9 bases. There are 14 residues in the CDR3. Germline lookup yields CDR1 SGHRS and CDR2 YFSETQ. The trim removed 4 bases at V and 5 bases at J, leaving 7 bases unmatched. This chain's CDR3 is CASSVDRGGDEQYF. The CDR3 DNA follows: TGCGCCAGCAGCGTGGACAGGGGTGGAGACGAGCAGTACTTC.

The chain has TRBV7-9 and TRBJ2-4; D possibly uses TRBD1 or TRBD2 (5 bases each). Between the trimmed V and J ends, which lost 6 bases and 2 bases, there was a span of 11 bases. Germline V gene lookup returns CDR1 SEHNR and CDR2 FQNEAQ (reference sequence). This CDR3 has 14 residues. The CDR3 sequence is CASRAQGPKNIQYF. The CDR3 nucleotides read TGTGCCAGCAGAGCGCAGGGACCCAAAAACATTCAGTACTTC.

V usage is TRBV7-9 and J usage is TRBJ2-1; tentatively, D is TRBD1 (5 bases). V was clipped by 5 bases and J by 8 bases, with 19 bases between them. The germline CDR1 and CDR2 sequences are SEHNR and FQNEAQ (reference sequence). This CDR3 has 15 residues. Here the CDR3 DNA reads TGTGCCAGCAGCCATAGACAGACGCGTAGTGATGAGCAGTTCTTC. Amino acids: CASSHRQTRSDEQFF. Full variable domain (missing parts from reference TRBV7-9 and TRBJ2-1): DTGVSQNPRHKITKRGQNVTFRCDPISEHNRLYWYRQTLGQGPEFLTYFQNEAQLEKSRLLSDRFSAERPKGSFSTLEIQRTEQGDSAMYLCASSHRQTRSDEQFFGPGTRLTVL.

V is TRBV4-1 and J is TRBJ1-5; no definite D call. V was shortened by 0 bases and J by 2 bases, with 5 bases between the two germline ends. Germline lookup yields CDR1 MGHRA and CDR2 YSYEKL. The CDR3 is 14 residues long. DNA for the CDR3: TGCGCCAGCAGCCAAGAGTTGGGCAATCAGCCCCAGCATTTT. As protein: CASSQELGNQPQHF.

The V gene is TRBV14, the J gene TRBJ2-3; 7 positions match TRBD2. Germline values: CDR1 SGHDN, CDR2 FVKESK. CDR3 length equals 16 residues. The trim removed 1 base at V and 0 bases at J, leaving 4 bases unmatched. This CDR3 reads CASSQGEGLSTDTQYF. CDR3 DNA: TGTGCCAGCAGCCAAGGGGAGGGACTCAGCACAGATACGCAGTATTTT.